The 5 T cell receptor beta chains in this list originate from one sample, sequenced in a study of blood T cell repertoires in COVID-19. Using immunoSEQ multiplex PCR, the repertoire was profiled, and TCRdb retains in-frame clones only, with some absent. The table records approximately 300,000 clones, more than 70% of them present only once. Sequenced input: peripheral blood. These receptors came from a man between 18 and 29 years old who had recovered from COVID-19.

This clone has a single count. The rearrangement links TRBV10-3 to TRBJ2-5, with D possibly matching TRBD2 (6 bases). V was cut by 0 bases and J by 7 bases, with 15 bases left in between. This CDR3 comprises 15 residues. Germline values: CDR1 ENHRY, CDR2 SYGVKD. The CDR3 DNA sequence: TGTGCCATCAGTGAGTCTGGAGTCGGGGGAGGGACCCAGTACTTC. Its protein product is CAISESGVGGGTQYF.

The CDR3 loop is CASSLLIAGVADTQYF. The CDR3 nucleotides read TGTGCCAGCAGTTTATTAATAGCGGGAGTGGCAGATACGCAGTATTTT. V gene TRBV27 combines with J gene TRBJ2-3, with 9 bases identical to TRBD2. The V gene end was trimmed by 1 base and the J gene end by 4 bases; junction bases not matched to a gene: 6. Germline V gives CDR1 MNHEY, CDR2 SMNVEV (reference sequence). This CDR3 region has 16 residues.

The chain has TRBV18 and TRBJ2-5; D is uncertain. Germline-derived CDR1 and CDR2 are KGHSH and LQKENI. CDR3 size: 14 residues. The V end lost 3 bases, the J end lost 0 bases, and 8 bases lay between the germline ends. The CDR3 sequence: CASSPGSDQETQYF. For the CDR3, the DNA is TGTGCCAGCTCACCGGGCAGTGACCAAGAGACCCAGTACTTC.

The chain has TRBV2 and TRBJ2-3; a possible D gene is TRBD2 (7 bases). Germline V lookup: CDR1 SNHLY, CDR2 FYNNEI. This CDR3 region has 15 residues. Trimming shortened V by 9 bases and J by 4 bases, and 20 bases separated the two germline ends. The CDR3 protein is CARGGQGGRADTQYF. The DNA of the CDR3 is TGTGCCAGGGGGGGGCAGGGAGGTAGGGCAGATACGCAGTATTTT.

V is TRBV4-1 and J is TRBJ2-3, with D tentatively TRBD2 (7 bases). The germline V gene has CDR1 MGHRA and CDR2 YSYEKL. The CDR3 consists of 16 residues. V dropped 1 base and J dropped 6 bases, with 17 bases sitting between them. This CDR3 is CASSQVGRGLGDTQYF. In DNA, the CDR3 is TGCGCCAGCAGCCAAGTTGGGCGGGGGCTCGGGGATACGCAGTATTTT.